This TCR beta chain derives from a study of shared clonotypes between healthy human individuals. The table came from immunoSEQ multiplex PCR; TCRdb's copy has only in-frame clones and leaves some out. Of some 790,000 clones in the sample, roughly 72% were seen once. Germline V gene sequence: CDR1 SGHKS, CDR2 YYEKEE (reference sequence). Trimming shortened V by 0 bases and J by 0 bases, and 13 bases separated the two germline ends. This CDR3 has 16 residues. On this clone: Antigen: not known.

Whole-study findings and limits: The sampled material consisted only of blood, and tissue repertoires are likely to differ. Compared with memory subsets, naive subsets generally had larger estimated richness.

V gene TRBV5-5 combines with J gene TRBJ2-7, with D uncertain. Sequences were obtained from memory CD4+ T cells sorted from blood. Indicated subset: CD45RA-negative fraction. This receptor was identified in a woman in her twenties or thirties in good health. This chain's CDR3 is CASSLGAYGLSYEQYF. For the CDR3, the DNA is TGTGCCAGCAGCTTGGGGGCCTACGGCCTCTCCTACGAGCAGTACTTC.